The source of this T cell receptor beta chain is a study of T cell responses to AZD1222 COVID-19 vaccine. General study points: Only 6 or 7 AZD1222 recipients tested seropositive at baseline. The sample set comprised mostly white British donors with more females, and clonal diversity was possibly underestimated. Rises in breadth and depth of Spike-specific TCRs came after two AZD1222 doses.

Profiled with immunoSEQ multiplex PCR; TCRdb holds only in-frame clones, not every one. The sample shows about 90,000 clones, about 90% of them seen only once. Worth noting for this clone: Antigen unknown.

Sequencing used peripheral blood, obtained on day 0 of MenACWY control vaccination. The TCR originated in an adult in good health.

CDR3 loop: CASTPSLSGQPQHF. In nucleotides, the CDR3 is TGTGCCAGTACCCCTAGCCTTTCGGGTCAGCCCCAGCATTTT. The chain has TRBV19 and TRBJ1-5, with D uncertain. The germline V and J ends were trimmed by 7 bases and 6 bases, with 16 bases remaining between them. Germline V gene data show CDR1 as LNHDA and CDR2 as SQIVND (reference sequence). The CDR3 is 14 amino acids.